This TCR beta chain was sequenced during a study of blood T cell repertoires in COVID-19. Sequencing used immunoSEQ multiplex PCR; TCRdb keeps in-frame clones, though not all of them. The table shows fewer than 40,000 clones, with more than 65% occurring only once. The material sequenced was peripheral blood. The sequence was collected from a man aged 65-85 years with COVID-19, enrolled during active disease.

The CDR3 DNA reads as TGCGCCAGCAGCCAAGAAGACGGGGGTCTTTATGGCTACACCTTC. This codes for CASSQEDGGLYGYTF. J is TRBJ1-2 and V is TRBV4-1; a possible D gene is TRBD1 (5 bases). Trimming cost V 0 bases and J 5 bases, with 13 bases left between them. Looked up from germline, CDR1 is MGHRA and CDR2 is YSYEKL. There are 15 residues in the CDR3.